This entry lists 4 T cell receptor beta chains sequenced from one sample in a study of T cells in localized non-small cell lung cancer. Only in-frame clones appear in the TCRdb table, and some are missing; sequencing was by immunoSEQ multiplex PCR. Among approximately 72,000 clones listed, approximately 84% were seen once. Material: peripheral blood, obtained before any cancer treatment. The origin of the receptors is a female donor of 60 years or more with stage I lung adenocarcinoma.

This clone has a handful of counts. The chain combines TRBV4-1 with TRBJ2-7; 7 nucleotides line up with TRBD2. Germline-derived CDR1 and CDR2 are MGHRA and YSYEKL. The V gene end was trimmed by 6 bases and the J gene end by 7 bases; junction bases not matched to a gene: 12. The length of the CDR3 is 14 residues. CDR3 DNA: TGCGCCAGCAGACCTTCTAGCGGCCTGGGGGAGCAGTACTTC. This codes for CASRPSSGLGEQYF.

J is TRBJ2-3 and V is TRBV2; D is possibly TRBD1 (6 bases). This CDR3 region has 14 residues. Trimming shortened V by 3 bases and J by 5 bases, and 12 bases separated the two germline ends. Germline V CDR1 and CDR2: SNHLY, FYNNEI. CDR3 in DNA: TGTGCCAGCAGTGAGGGGGCATCTCGAGATACGCAGTATTTT. Translated: CASSEGASRDTQYF.

The chain couples TRBV5-1 to TRBJ2-7; tentatively, D is TRBD1 (5 bases). The CDR3 is 15 amino acids. CDR1 and CDR2 (germline): SGHRS, YFSETQ. The V gene lost 0 bases and the J gene lost 3 bases, with 13 bases spanning the gap. The CDR3 here is CASSLVAGPNYEQYF. The CDR3 nucleotides read TGCGCCAGCAGCTTGGTTGCAGGGCCAAACTACGAGCAGTACTTC.

This clone appeared a single time. V gene TRBV12-5 combines with J gene TRBJ1-6; unclear D gene. This CDR3 has 13 amino acids. V was clipped by 1 base and J by 7 bases, with 5 bases between them. CDR1 LGHNT and CDR2 FRNRAP come from the germline V gene. CDR3 in amino acids: CASGLEENSPLHF. The CDR3 DNA reads TGTGCTAGTGGTTTGGAGGAAAATTCACCCCTCCACTTT.